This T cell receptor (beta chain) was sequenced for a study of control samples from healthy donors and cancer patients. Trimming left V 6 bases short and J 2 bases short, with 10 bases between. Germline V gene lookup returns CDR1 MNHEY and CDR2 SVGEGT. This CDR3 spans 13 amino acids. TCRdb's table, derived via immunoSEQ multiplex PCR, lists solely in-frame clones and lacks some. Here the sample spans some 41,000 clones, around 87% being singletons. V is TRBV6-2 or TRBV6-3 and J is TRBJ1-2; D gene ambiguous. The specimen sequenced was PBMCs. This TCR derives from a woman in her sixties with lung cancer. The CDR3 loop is CASSLDENYGYTF. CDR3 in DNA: TGTGCCAGCAGCTTGGATGAGAACTATGGCTACACCTTC.